These 10 T cell receptor beta chains were sequenced from one sample in a study of blood T cell repertoires in COVID-19. Method: immunoSEQ multiplex PCR; TCRdb's copy keeps in-frame clones and lacks some. The sample has fewer than 300,000 clones; more than 90% are singletons. The sample comprised peripheral blood. These receptors all stem from a young adult with COVID-19, enrolled during active disease.

The chain couples TRBV24-1 to TRBJ2-5; D is perhaps TRBD1 (6 bases). V was trimmed by 6 bases and J by 2 bases, leaving 12 bases between them. Germline CDR1 reads KGHDR; CDR2 reads SFDVKD. The CDR3 is 14 amino acids. The CDR3 spells CATSLGGPQETQYF. CDR3 sequence (DNA): TGTGCCACCAGTCTAGGGGGTCCTCAAGAGACCCAGTACTTC.

The V gene is TRBV24-1, the J gene TRBJ2-1, with D possibly being TRBD2 (5 bases). Germline V gene sequence: CDR1 KGHDR, CDR2 SFDVKD. The CDR3 covers 14 residues. Trimming took 6 bases from V and 4 from J, leaving 12 bases between them. The CDR3 loop reads CATSTAGVYNEQFF. The CDR3, as DNA: TGTGCCACCAGTACGGCGGGTGTGTACAATGAGCAGTTCTTC.

V is TRBV28 and J is TRBJ2-7; perhaps TRBD1 as D (6 bases). Trimming stripped 2 bases from V and 9 bases from J, with 14 bases between. Germline CDR1 reads MDHEN; CDR2 reads SYDVKM. The CDR3 runs 13 residues. In DNA, the CDR3 is TGTGCCAGCAGTTTAGGGACAATCTTCGGGCAGTACTTC. This gives the protein CASSLGTIFGQYF.

J is TRBJ2-1 and V is TRBV9, with 13 nucleotides matching TRBD2. This CDR3 has 16 amino acids. The germline V gene has CDR1 SGDLS and CDR2 YYNGEE. V lost 2 bases, J lost 7 bases, and 6 bases stayed unmatched. CDR3 sequence reads: CASSVPLAGGSNEQFF. The CDR3 coding sequence is TGTGCCAGCAGCGTCCCACTAGCGGGAGGGAGTAATGAGCAGTTCTTC.

Only one count was recorded for this clone. The J gene is TRBJ2-7, the V gene TRBV19; 8 bases are shared with TRBD2. The CDR3 consists of 18 residues. The germline V gene has CDR1 LNHDA and CDR2 SQIVND (reference sequence). V trimming: 2 bases; J trimming: 2 bases; junction bases outside the gene matches: 14. The CDR3 is CASSIKAGLVTRPYEQYF. Written as DNA, the CDR3 is TGTGCCAGTAGTATAAAGGCGGGACTAGTCACCCGACCCTACGAGCAGTACTTC.

The chain recombines TRBV28 with TRBJ2-7; TRBD2 is a possible D gene (5 bases). The CDR3 is 13 residues long. Germline V lookup: CDR1 MDHEN, CDR2 SYDVKM. V lost 4 bases, J lost 2 bases, and 9 bases lay in between. This CDR3 is CASSYDGAYEQYF. CDR3 in DNA: TGTGCCAGCAGTTATGACGGGGCCTACGAGCAGTACTTC. Variable domain in full (rest from reference TRBV28 and TRBJ2-7): DVKVTQSSRYLVKRTGEKVFLECVQDMDHENMFWYRQDPGLGLRLIYFSYDVKMKEKGDIPEGYSVSREKKERFSLILESASTNQTSMYLCASSYDGAYEQYFGPGTRLTVT.

V usage is TRBV28 and J usage is TRBJ1-5, with 8 bases fitting TRBD1. Trimming cost V 6 bases and J 4 bases; bases outside gene matches: 5. Germline assignment: CDR1 MDHEN and CDR2 SYDVKM. The CDR3 length is 14 residues. CDR3 DNA sequence: TGTGCCAGCAGCTCTTACAGGGGGAATCAGCCCCAGCATTTT. Protein product: CASSSYRGNQPQHF. The full variable domain, completed using reference TRBV28 and TRBJ1-5, is DVKVTQSSRYLVKRTGEKVFLECVQDMDHENMFWYRQDPGLGLRLIYFSYDVKMKEKGDIPEGYSVSREKKERFSLILESASTNQTSMYLCASSSYRGNQPQHFGDGTRLSIL.

Regarding this clone: The sample holds other DNA sequences that translate to the same CDR3. The genes are TRBV9 and TRBJ2-7; D possibly corresponds to TRBD1 (5 bases). Germline CDR1 and CDR2: SGDLS and YYNGEE. The length of the CDR3 is 14 residues. V lost 0 bases and J 1 base, leaving 8 bases between the germline ends. CDR3 sequence reads: CASSVGDSSYEQYF. In DNA, the CDR3 is TGTGCCAGCAGCGTAGGCGACAGTTCCTACGAGCAGTACTTC.

The genes are TRBV20-1 and TRBJ2-7; D remains ambiguous. The CDR3 loop spans 11 amino acids. The V gene's germline CDR1 is DFQATT and CDR2 SNEGSKA (reference sequence). Deletions cut 5 bases from V and 7 bases from J, with 12 bases between. CDR3 bases: TGCAGTGCTGCTGAGTACGTGGAGCAGTACTTC. Translating it yields CSAAEYVEQYF.

The chain combines TRBV7-2 with TRBJ2-3; D possibly corresponds to TRBD2 (5 bases). Per the germline V gene, CDR1 is SGHTA and CDR2 is FQGNSA. V gave up 3 bases and J gave up 3 bases, with 10 bases separating them. The CDR3 contains 14 residues. CDR3 protein: CASSFGPGTDTQYF. CDR3 nucleotides: TGTGCCAGCAGCTTTGGTCCGGGAACAGATACGCAGTATTTT. Using reference TRBV7-2 and TRBJ2-3 for the parts outside the CDR3, the full variable domain is GAGVSQSPSNKVTEKGKDVELRCDPISGHTALYWYRQSLGQGLEFLIYFQGNSAPDKSGLPSDRFSAERTGGSVSTLTIQRTQQEDSAVYLCASSFGPGTDTQYFGPGTRLTVL.